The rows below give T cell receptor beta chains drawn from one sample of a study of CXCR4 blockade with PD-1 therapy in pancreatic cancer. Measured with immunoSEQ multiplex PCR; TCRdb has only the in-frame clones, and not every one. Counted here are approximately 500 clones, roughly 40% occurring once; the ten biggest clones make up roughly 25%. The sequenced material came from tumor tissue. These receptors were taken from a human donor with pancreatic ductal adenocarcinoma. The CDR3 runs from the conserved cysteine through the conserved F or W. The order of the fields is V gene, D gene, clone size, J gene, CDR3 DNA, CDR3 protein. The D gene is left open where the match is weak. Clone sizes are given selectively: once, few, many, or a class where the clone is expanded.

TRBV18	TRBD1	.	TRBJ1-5	TGTGCCAGCTCACTAACACGACAGGGGGCAAATCAGCCCCAGCATTTT	CASSLTRQGANQPQHF
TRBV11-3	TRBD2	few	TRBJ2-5	TGTGCCAGCAGCCCCGGAGCTCAGGGAGGGCAAGAGACCCAGTACTTC	CASSPGAQGGQETQYF
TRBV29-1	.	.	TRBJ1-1	TGCAGCGTTGAAGATCCTCCCACCCCTGAAGCTTTCTTT	CSVEDPPTPEAFF
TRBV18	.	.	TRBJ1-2	TGTGCCAGCTCACCAGATGCGCGGGGCGCTTGGAGACATGGCTACACCTTC	CASSPDARGAWRHGYTF
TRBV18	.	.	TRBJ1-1	TGTGCCAGCTCACCAGTTTCTAGGAACACTGAAGCTTTCTTT	CASSPVSRNTEAFF
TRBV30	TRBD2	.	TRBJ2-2	TGTGCCTGGAGTTTCCGAGCGGGAGCTGGGGAGCTGTTTTTT	CAWSFRAGAGELFF
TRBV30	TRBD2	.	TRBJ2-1	TGTGCCTGGACCCCAGGGACTAGCGGGAGGGCGGGTGAGCAGTTCTTC	CAWTPGTSGRAGEQFF
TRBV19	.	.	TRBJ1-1	TGTGCCAGTAGTATTTGGACAGTGGGCCCCACTGAAGCTTTCTTT	CASSIWTVGPTEAFF
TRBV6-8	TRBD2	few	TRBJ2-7	TGTGCCAGCAGGAGGACTAGCGGACGGAAGCAGTACTTC	CASRRTSGRKQYF
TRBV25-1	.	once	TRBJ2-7	TGTGCCAGCAGTGAATGGCGGGACGAGCAGTACTTC	CASSEWRDEQYF
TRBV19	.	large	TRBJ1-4	TGTGCCAGTAGTCCAGGGGAGGGATTGATGGCTAATGAAAAACTGTTTTTT	CASSPGEGLMANEKLFF
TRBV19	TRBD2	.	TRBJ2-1	TGTGCCAGTGGGACTAGCGGAAGATACAATGAGCAGTTCTTC	CASGTSGRYNEQFF